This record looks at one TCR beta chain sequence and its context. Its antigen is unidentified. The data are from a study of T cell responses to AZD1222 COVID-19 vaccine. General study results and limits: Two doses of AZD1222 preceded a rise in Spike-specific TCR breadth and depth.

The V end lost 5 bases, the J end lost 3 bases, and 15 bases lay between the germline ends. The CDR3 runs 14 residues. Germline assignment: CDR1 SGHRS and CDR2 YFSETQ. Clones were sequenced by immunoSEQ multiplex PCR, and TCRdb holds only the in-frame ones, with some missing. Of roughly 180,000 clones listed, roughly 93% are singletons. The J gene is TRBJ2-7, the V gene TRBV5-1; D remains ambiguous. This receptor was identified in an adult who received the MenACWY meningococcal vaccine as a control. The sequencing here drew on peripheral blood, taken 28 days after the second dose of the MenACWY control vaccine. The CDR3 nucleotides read TGCGCCAGCAGGTTCGGCGTTCCTGGCTACGAGCAGTACTTC. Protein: CASRFGVPGYEQYF.